These 7 T cell receptor beta chains originate from one sample sequenced in a study of CD8 T cells in ankylosing spondylitis. From the 5' RACE reads, TCRdb called clonotypes with MiXCR, one entry per CDR3 protein. The table shows roughly 150,000 distinct CDR3 sequences, with roughly 10% occurring only once. The material sequenced was blood, either unsorted or a sorted T cell fraction (not recorded which). Receptors were obtained from a female donor with ankylosing spondylitis or in good health (not recorded which).

In this sample, this clonotype turned up a few times. The chain couples TRBV7-9 to TRBJ1-1; 7 nucleotides align to TRBD1. The CDR3 loop spans 16 amino acids. Trimming took 5 bases from V and 0 from J; bases not matched to a gene: 9. The germline V gene has CDR1 SEHNR and CDR2 FQNEAQ (reference sequence). The CDR3 coding sequence is TGTGCCAGCAGCCCGACACAGGGGTCCCTGAACACTGAAGCTTTCTTT. Translation gives CASSPTQGSLNTEAFF. Full variable domain (rest looked up from reference TRBV7-9 and TRBJ1-1): DTGVSQNPRHKITKRGQNVTFRCDPISEHNRLYWYRQTLGQGPEFLTYFQNEAQLEKSRLLSDRFSAERPKGSFSTLEIQRTEQGDSAMYLCASSPTQGSLNTEAFFGQGTRLTVV.

The chain couples TRBV9 to TRBJ2-7, with D possibly being TRBD1 (6 bases). With 5 bases removed from V and 0 bases from J, the gap between germline ends came to 12 bases. The CDR3 length is 14 residues. The germline V gene has CDR1 SGDLS and CDR2 YYNGEE. The CDR3 DNA sequence: TGTGCCAGCAGTACCAGGACAGACTCCTACGAGCAGTACTTC. It translates to CASSTRTDSYEQYF.

The chain joins TRBV18 to TRBJ1-4, with D perhaps matching TRBD1 (5 bases). Germline loops: CDR1 KGHSH, CDR2 LQKENI. Trimming left V 3 bases short and J 3 bases short, with 11 bases between. CDR3 length: 15 residues. For the CDR3, the DNA is TGTGCCAGCTCACCGGACGGGACCTCTAATGAAAAACTGTTTTTT. Its protein product is CASSPDGTSNEKLFF.

This clonotype occurred many times. The V gene is TRBV15, the J gene TRBJ2-3; 8 nucleotides agree with TRBD2. The CDR3 has 18 residues. Germline CDR1 LNHNV, CDR2 YYDKDF (reference sequence). The trim removed 0 bases at V and 5 bases at J, leaving 13 bases unmatched. DNA for the CDR3: TGTGCCACCAGCAGAGATATCAGAAGGACCAGCGGGAGAGATACGCAGTATTTT. Translated: CATSRDIRRTSGRDTQYF.

The gene calls are TRBV2 and TRBJ2-1; 9 bases are a match to TRBD1. The germline gives CDR1 SNHLY, CDR2 FYNNEI. This CDR3 contains 17 residues. Trimming took 10 bases from V and 7 from J; bases not matched to a gene: 20. The CDR3 DNA reads as TGTGCCACCATCAGAATTATAAATGGGACAGGGTTGAATGAGCAGTTCTTC. Encoded protein: CATIRIINGTGLNEQFF.

The gene calls are TRBV12-3 or TRBV12-4 and TRBJ1-6, with D possibly TRBD1 on 5 matching bases. CDR3 length equals 14 residues. V lost 5 bases to trimming and J lost 9 bases, with 14 bases between them. In DNA, the CDR3 is TGTGCCAGCAGTGTCGAACAGGTCGGTTCACCCCTCCACTTT. Residues: CASSVEQVGSPLHF.

The sample holds a few counts of this clonotype. This chain joins TRBV19 and TRBJ1-4; 10 nucleotides agree with TRBD1. This CDR3 contains 15 residues. V trimming: 8 bases; J trimming: 10 bases; junction bases outside the gene matches: 13. The germline gives CDR1 LNHDA, CDR2 SQIVND (reference sequence). In nucleotides, the CDR3 is TGTGCCAGTCTCGGATCCCTCGGACAGGGGGTAAAACTGTTTTTT. Translation gives CASLGSLGQGVKLFF.